This T cell receptor beta chain was found in a study of control samples from healthy donors and cancer patients (dated by TCRdb to the early 2020s). The library came from the immunoSEQ multiplex PCR assay. TCRdb carries this immuneACCESS record with in-frame sequences only. Its versions omit some clonotypes, under half of them owing to an unresolved V gene in the studies checked, with the rest unexplained. Counted in this sample were 35,000 to 45,000 clones; roughly 80% of them appeared once. The ten largest clones take up 45% to 50% of the sample. Worth noting for this clone: What antigen it recognizes has not been identified. One base away there is no much larger clone; base qualities are not given.

This clonotype originated in a man in his fifties or sixties in good health. The sample was blood.

The CDR3 protein is CASSSSTGADTQYF. The bases read TGCGCCAGCAGCTCTTCGACAGGGGCAGATACGCAGTATTTT. The chain joins TRBV5-1 to TRBJ2-3; 8 middle bases align to TRBD1. Based on the germline V gene, the CDR1 and CDR2 sequences are SGHRS and YFSETQ. V is cut back by 3 bases and J by 4 bases, with 4 bases in the junction unmatched. The CDR3, cysteine through phenylalanine, is 14 amino acids long. Just CDR3 DNA is preserved here, 42 bases in frame from base 1.